Reported below is one T cell receptor beta chain. 13 Jbeta primers and 60 Vbeta primers were used for the PCR. Assay: immunoSEQ multiplex PCR; the TCRdb copy retains only in-frame clones and omits some. The sample has about 210,000 clones; around 76% are singletons. The record originates from a study of cytomegalovirus exposure and HLA in healthy donors. Overall study context: From donors who were HLA-typed, an early data release held about 85 million unique TCRs. Researchers found that just over 80% of some 400 genotyped donors fell within the Caucasian-associated ancestry cluster.

V dropped 3 bases and J dropped 4; count of bases not matched to a gene: 7. The CDR3 is 16 residues long. CDR1 SQVTM and CDR2 ANQGSEA come from the germline V gene. This TCR was sampled from a man between 35 and 55 years old in good health and CMV-seropositive. The sample taken for sequencing was PBMCs. V gene TRBV29-1 combines with J gene TRBJ2-1; TRBD2 matches at 12 bases. The CDR3 is CSVEELAGGTYNEQFF. CDR3 sequence (DNA): TGCAGCGTTGAGGAACTAGCGGGAGGTACATACAATGAGCAGTTCTTC.